The sequence of this TCR delta chain was determined in a study of delta chains in infants with herpesvirus infections (dated by TCRdb to 2021 to 2024). Background for the entire study: To characterize gammadelta T cell responses to primary cytomegalovirus (CMV) infection, researchers prospectively followed a birth cohort of Ugandan infants starting at birth. Belgian fetal and cord blood gammadelta TCR data that had been published previously were included solely for comparison and were not produced in this cohort. A public fetal Vdelta1/Vgamma8 gammadelta TCR clonotype was searched for in infants infected with CMV after birth. Blood samples from the infants were grouped into approximate ages of 1.5, 4, 8 and 12 months. From PBMC, gammadelta TCRs were sequenced for around 19 CMV-infected infants (one congenitally infected) and about 8 CMV-uninfected infants who had sufficient sample available. On the study overall, not on this receptor specifically: The public Vdelta1 clonotype was detected in about 20% of the 18 CMV-infected infants, namely three infected postnatally before 120 days of age and the congenitally infected infant. A small sample size and the lack of race- or environment-matched controls were noted by the authors, because CMV is acquired by nearly all Ugandans before adulthood. Within Vdelta1 cells, the frequency of the public clonotype appeared to be inversely correlated with age at infection and to decay rapidly, seemingly not persisting past roughly two months. Detection of the public clonotype was limited to the first time point after infection, and the public clonotype was not found in uninfected infants or in infants infected after 120 days. In CMV-uninfected infants, the public clonotype might still exist at levels below the detection limit.

Comments on this clone: No cognate antigen has been identified for it. No base qualities exist here, and no much larger clone lies one base off it.

Taken from the germline V gene, the CDR1 and CDR2 loops are TSWWSYY and QGS. The CDR3 holds 22 amino acids from the cysteine to the phenylalanine. The retained sequence is limited to the CDR3, 66 bases, with the frame set at the first base. V is clipped by 5 bases and J by 0 bases, and the sequence between their germline boundaries is 34 bases long. Infants were enrolled after their mothers, pregnant women receiving prenatal care in Kampala, Uganda, were recruited, and documentation of maternal HIV status was required. Home visits to families took place weekly, and collection of infant clinical information, oral swabs and peripheral blood began at 6 weeks of age and was repeated every 4 months after that. Blood was drawn into heparin tubes, and PBMC were isolated via Ficoll-Paque density gradient centrifugation and then cryopreserved. Library preparation was by RT-PCR. To generate TCR cDNA, RNA from PBMC was reverse transcribed using SuperScript II together with primers specific for the gamma chain and the delta chain. The cDNA was purified with AMPure XP beads, then amplified and indexed with Illumina adapters using the Nextera XT Index Kit. gammadelta TCR libraries were sequenced on an Illumina MiSeq with a V2 300-cycle kit. The authors' analysis ran thus. Using MiXCR v2.1.12, CDR3 sequences were assembled, and reads were mapped onto D, J and V genes obtained from GenBank. VDJtools v1.2.1 was used to analyze the repertoires of the CDR3 clonotypes. Via CATT, TCRdb reprocessed the public reads, and rows with identical DNA were then joined. These V and J calls rely on TCRdb rather than the paper's analysis. The sample table records 560 or so delta-chain clones; approximately 37% of these occur just once. The ten largest account for approximately 20% of the sample.

The TCR comes from a human donor who was a Ugandan infant, either HIV-exposed or HIV-unexposed (not recorded which). The V gene is TRDV1 and the J gene is TRDJ1, with TRDD3 as a weak D call on 8 bases. Sequenced material: peripheral blood, taken at time point 2 of longitudinal follow-up. The CDR3 here reads CALGLPALPSYWGLEYTDKLIF. The bases read TGTGCTCTTGGGCTCCCGGCCCTTCCTTCTTACTGGGGGCTGGAGTACACCGATAAACTCATCTTT.